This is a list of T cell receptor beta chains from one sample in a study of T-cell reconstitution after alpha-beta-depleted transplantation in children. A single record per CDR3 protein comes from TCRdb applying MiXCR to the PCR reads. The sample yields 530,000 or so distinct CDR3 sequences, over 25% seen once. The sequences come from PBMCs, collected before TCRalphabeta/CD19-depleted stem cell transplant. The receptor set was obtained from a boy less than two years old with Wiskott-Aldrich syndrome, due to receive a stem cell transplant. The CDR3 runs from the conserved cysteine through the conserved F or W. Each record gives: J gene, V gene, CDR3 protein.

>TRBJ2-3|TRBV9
CASTYLGADTQYF
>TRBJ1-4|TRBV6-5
CASSYSAGAGEKLFF
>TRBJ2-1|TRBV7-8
CASSLGLQQFF
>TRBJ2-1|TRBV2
CASSDGGLAGANEQFF
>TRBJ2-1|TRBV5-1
CASSLAQETAQFF
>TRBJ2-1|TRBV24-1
CATSSSGGTGHEQFF
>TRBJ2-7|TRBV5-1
CASSLLVGSYEQYF
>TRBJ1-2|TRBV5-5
CASSFPGDGYTF
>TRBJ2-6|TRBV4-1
CASSQPTGIGANVLTF
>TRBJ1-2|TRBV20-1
CSAGRIQGYYGYTF